This TCR beta chain was sequenced in a study of cytomegalovirus exposure and HLA in healthy donors. Primers for the PCR totalled 60 Vbeta and 13 Jbeta. Profiling relied on immunoSEQ multiplex PCR, and the TCRdb table lists in-frame clones only, not all of them. The table lists about 130,000 clones, 76% of them singletons, with 2.5% to 3.5% in the top ten. The CDR3 runs to 11 residues. The ends were cut back, 10 bases at V and 4 bases at J, with 11 bases in the middle. Germline V gene lookup returns CDR1 MNHNY and CDR2 SVGAGI (reference sequence). This chain links TRBV6-6 with TRBJ2-7, with TRBD2 as a possible D gene (5 bases). Material: PBMCs. The clonotype was recovered from a middle-aged man in good health and CMV-seronegative. The CDR3 bases are TGTGCCACCGGGGAAGGGTACGAGCAGTACTTC. Translating it yields CATGEGYEQYF.